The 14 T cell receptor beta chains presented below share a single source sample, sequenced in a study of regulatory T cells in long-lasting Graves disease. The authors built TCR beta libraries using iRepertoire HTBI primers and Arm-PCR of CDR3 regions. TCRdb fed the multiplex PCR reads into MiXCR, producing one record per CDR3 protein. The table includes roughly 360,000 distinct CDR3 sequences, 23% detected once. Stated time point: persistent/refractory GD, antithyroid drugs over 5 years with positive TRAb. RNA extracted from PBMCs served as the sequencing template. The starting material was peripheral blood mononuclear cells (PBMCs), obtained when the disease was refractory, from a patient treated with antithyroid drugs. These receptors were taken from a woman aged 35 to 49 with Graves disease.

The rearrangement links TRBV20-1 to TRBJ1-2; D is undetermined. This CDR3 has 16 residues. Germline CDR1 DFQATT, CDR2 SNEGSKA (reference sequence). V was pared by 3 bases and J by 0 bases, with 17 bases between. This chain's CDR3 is CSARRIGDGANYGYTF. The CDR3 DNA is TGCAGTGCTAGGAGGATAGGAGACGGAGCTAACTATGGCTACACCTTC.

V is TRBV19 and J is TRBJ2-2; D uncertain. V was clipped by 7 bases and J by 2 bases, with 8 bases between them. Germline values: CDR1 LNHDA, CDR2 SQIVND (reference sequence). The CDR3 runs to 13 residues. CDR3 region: CASNALNTGELFF. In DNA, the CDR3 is TGTGCCAGTAATGCTCTTAACACCGGGGAGCTGTTTTTT.

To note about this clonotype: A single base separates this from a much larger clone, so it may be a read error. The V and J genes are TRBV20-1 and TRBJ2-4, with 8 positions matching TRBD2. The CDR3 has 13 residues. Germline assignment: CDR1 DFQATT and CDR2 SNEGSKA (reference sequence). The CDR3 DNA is TGCAGTGCTACAGGACTAGCCAAAAACGTTCAGTACTTC. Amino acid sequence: CSATGLAKNVQYF.

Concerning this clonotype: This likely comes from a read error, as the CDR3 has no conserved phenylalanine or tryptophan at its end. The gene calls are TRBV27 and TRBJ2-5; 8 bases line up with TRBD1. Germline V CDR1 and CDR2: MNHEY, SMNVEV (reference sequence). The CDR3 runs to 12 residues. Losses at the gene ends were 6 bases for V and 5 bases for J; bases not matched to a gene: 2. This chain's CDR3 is CASSHRGETQYL. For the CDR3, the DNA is TGTGCCAGCAGCCACAGGGGGGAGACCCAGTACCTC.

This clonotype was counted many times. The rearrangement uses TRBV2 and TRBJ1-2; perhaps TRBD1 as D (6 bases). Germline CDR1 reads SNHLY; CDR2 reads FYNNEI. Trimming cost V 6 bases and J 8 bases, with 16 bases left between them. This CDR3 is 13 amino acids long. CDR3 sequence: CASSSQGRRGYTF. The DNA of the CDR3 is TGTGCCAGCAGCTCTCAGGGGAGGCGAGGCTACACCTTC.

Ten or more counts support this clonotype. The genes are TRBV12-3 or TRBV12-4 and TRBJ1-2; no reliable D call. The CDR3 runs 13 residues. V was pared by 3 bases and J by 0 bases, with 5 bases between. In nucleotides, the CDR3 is TGTGCCAGCAGTTTGTTGGCTAACTATGGCTACACCTTC. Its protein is CASSLLANYGYTF.

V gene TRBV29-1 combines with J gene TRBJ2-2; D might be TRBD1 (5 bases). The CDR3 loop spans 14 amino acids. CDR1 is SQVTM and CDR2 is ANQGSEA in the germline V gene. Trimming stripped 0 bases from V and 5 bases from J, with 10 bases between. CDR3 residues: CSVEDKGFTGELFF. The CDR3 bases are TGCAGCGTTGAAGATAAGGGGTTTACCGGGGAGCTGTTTTTT.

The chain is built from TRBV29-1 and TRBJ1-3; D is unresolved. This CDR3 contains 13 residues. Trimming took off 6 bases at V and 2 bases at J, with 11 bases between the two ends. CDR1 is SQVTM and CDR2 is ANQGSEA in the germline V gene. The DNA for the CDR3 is TGCAGCGTCCTGGTTCCAACTGGAAACACCATATATTTT. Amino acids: CSVLVPTGNTIYF.

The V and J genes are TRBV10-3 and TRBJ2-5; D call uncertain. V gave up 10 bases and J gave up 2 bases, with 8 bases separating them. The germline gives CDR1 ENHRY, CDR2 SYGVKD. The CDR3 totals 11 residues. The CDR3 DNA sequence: TGTGCCACCTTATCGCAAGAGACCCAGTACTTC. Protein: CATLSQETQYF.

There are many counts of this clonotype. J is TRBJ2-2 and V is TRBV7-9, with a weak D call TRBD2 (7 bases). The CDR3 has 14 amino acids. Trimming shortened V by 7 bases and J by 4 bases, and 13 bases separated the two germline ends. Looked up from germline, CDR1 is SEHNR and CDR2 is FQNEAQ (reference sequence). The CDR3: CASKKRGGTGELFF. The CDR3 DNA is TGTGCCAGCAAGAAGAGGGGGGGCACCGGGGAGCTGTTTTTT.

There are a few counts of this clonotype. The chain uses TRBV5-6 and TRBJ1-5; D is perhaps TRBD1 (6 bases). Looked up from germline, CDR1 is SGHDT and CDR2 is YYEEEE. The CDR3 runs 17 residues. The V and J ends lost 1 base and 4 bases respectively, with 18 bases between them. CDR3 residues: CASSLRRGWGQNQPQHF. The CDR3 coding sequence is TGTGCCAGCAGCTTGAGGAGGGGGTGGGGCCAGAATCAGCCCCAGCATTTT.

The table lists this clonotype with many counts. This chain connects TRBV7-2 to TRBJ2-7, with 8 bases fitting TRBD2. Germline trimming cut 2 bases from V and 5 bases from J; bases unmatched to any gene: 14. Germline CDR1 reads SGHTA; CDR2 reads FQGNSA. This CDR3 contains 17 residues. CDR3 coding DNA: TGTGCCAGCAGCTTATCAAGTGTTGCTAGCGGGTTCCACGAGCAGTACTTC. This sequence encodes CASSLSSVASGFHEQYF.

CDR3 sequence reads: CASSQEIAVSSYNEQFF. The CDR3 DNA reads TGTGCCAGCAGCCAAGAAATAGCGGTGAGCTCCTACAATGAGCAGTTCTTC. The chain is built from TRBV3-1 and TRBJ2-1, with D perhaps matching TRBD2 (6 bases). CDR3 length equals 17 residues. V was shortened by 0 bases and J by 0 bases, with 12 bases between the two germline ends. Germline V gene data show CDR1 as LGHDT and CDR2 as YNNKEL (reference sequence).

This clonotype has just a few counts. CDR3 DNA: TGTGCCAGCAGCTTAGCGCTGAGGGGGAGGCCCTACAATGAGCAGTTCTTC. Translating gives CASSLALRGRPYNEQFF. The chain links TRBV7-9 to TRBJ2-1; D may correspond to TRBD1 or TRBD2 (6 bases each). Germline CDR1 reads SEHNR; CDR2 reads FQNEAQ (reference sequence). Trimming shortened V by 0 bases and J by 2 bases, and 14 bases separated the two germline ends. The CDR3 totals 17 residues.